In its sample, the clone carrying this TCR beta chain was seen once. Followed over time, Seattle patients had been enrolled while infection was active. The data stem from a study of blood T cell repertoires in COVID-19. Study summary: The United States, Italy and Spain were the sources of the acute and convalescent COVID-19 samples. The analysed material was cDNA or gDNA that came from T cells, B-cell-depleted T cells, or PBMCs.

CDR1 is MNHNY, CDR2 SVGAGI, per germline (reference sequence). V was pared by 5 bases and J by 2 bases, with 9 bases between. This CDR3 region has 13 residues. Original processing notes: For nucleated cells, counts were estimated from reference gene primer amplification. Measured with immunoSEQ multiplex PCR; TCRdb has only the in-frame clones, and not every one. V, J and clone size are taken as reported in that table, and D and trimming were inferred from the DNA itself. The repertoire holds roughly 180,000 clones, with roughly 79% as singletons. Sequencing input: peripheral blood. The TCR sequence derives from a woman between 40 and 50 years old with COVID-19, enrolled during active disease. This sequence joins TRBV6-6 and TRBJ1-1; D gene uncertain. For the CDR3, the DNA is TGTGCCAGCAGTCCACAGATTAACACTGAAGCTTTCTTT. This sequence encodes CASSPQINTEAFF.